This T cell receptor beta chain was observed in a study of molecular identifiers for immune sequencing clone quantification. Methods described previously, with TCR primers listed, were used for bulk TCR libraries. MiXCR, applied by TCRdb to the PCR reads, yields one record per CDR3 protein. The table has around 460,000 distinct CDR3 sequences, 20% to 25% seen once; the top ten hold around 0.86%. Overall study results and limits: Detecting spiked Jurkat TCR RNA from one cell among approximately 1 million naive cells was reportedly possible.

This clonotype was seen a few times. Its antigen is not identified. The CDR3 covers 16 residues. J lost 1 base, V lost 4 bases, and 5 bases had no gene match. Germline CDR1 SGHRS, CDR2 YFSETQ. Sample: naive CD8+ T cells from blood, with Jurkat cell RNA spiked in. Subset here: FACS-sorted CD8+CD4-CCR7+CD45RA+ naive T cells. The chain combines TRBV5-1 with TRBJ2-2; the match to TRBD1 covers 9 bases. The receptor was derived from a human donor in good health. Some libraries in this study had Jurkat cell RNA spiked in. The CDR3 is CASSLTGGLNTGELFF. CDR3 sequence (DNA): TGCGCCAGCAGCCTGACAGGGGGATTGAACACCGGGGAGCTGTTTTTT.